This entry concerns a single TCR beta chain. This clone was recorded once. The specificity of this receptor is unknown. No base qualities exist here, and no much larger clone lies one base off it. Library generation was performed with the immunoSEQ multiplex PCR assay. TCRdb obtained this table from immuneACCESS and retained in-frame rearrangements with V and J assigned. These tables miss some clones; where compared with another copy, unresolved V genes account for less than half of the shortfall, and the remainder is unexplained. This sample gives roughly 500,000 clones in total; roughly 74% of them show up just once. About 0.012% of the sample belongs to the ten largest clones. The sample comes from a study of shared T cell receptors in the human thymus (dated by TCRdb to about 2021). The study in broad terms: The study investigated the way shared, self-reactive T-cell receptor alpha chains are produced in the human thymus.

The CDR3 runs 13 amino acids, cysteine and phenylalanine included. The entry retains the CDR3 DNA only, 39 bases that are in frame from base 1. V and J are truncated by 4 bases and 7 bases respectively, leaving an intervening sequence of 13 bases. CDR1 is given as LGHNA and CDR2 as YNFKEQ, both from the germline V gene. This sample was shared with a second study, whose subject was human thymus T cells. The other study reports the following: In Finland, the donors were immunologically healthy infants who were having open corrective cardiac surgery for congenital heart defects. Thymus tissue was obtained as surgical resects removed during corrective cardiac surgery. Biased V and J gene segment usage appeared to be present in both thymic and peripheral blood repertoires. The related research found that thymic TCR repertoires overlapped highly between unrelated individuals. The study used fewer than ten infant thymus samples plus four related peripheral blood samples to characterize TCR alpha and beta repertoires. The cohort included over five male and a couple of female infants, with donor ages spanning 7 to 244 days. After being mechanically released from the tissue, thymocytes were kept at -70 degrees C in pellets of about 8.5-34 million cells. Genomic DNA was extracted from frozen cell pellets with a QIAsymphony instrument. TCRB and TCRAD loci were amplified from a standardized quantity of quality-controlled genomic DNA using the immunoSEQ multiplex PCR assay. The amplicons covered the V(D)J region and were long enough to include the CDR3 and to identify the V and J genes. The amplicons were sequenced on an Illumina platform via the commercial immunoSEQ service. Primer bias and sequencing errors were corrected as previously described, and TCRAD and TCRB were defined on the basis of the IMGT database. Repertoires were analysed with immunoSEQ Analyzer 3.0 and VDJTools, covering basic statistics, V/J segment usage, diversity estimates, rarefaction and pairwise overlap. To estimate diversity, the Chao1, ChaoE, Efron-Thisted, Shannon and inverse Simpson indices were applied, and diversity was also estimated on datasets down-sampled to the smallest sample. Repertoire overlap was determined by strict matching of CDR3 nucleotide sequence, V gene and J gene, and Jaccard-based multidimensional scaling clustering was applied. On average, thymus samples gave hundreds of thousands of unique TCRB clonotypes, whereas blood samples gave roughly 80,000.

This chain joins TRBV4-2 to TRBJ1-2; TRBD1 is a weak D gene call, 6 bases matching. Sequenced material: thymocytes. This clonotype was obtained from a boy in the first two years of life with a congenital heart defect. Donor details come from another sample of the same person, matched by shared clones. The DNA is as follows: TGTGCCAGCAGCCTAACAGGGCCCGGTGGCTACACCTTC. Its product reads: CASSLTGPGGYTF.